This T cell receptor beta chain came from a study of blood T cell repertoires in COVID-19. For the study at large: Resolution of symptoms, clearance, or two negative PCRs was present in recovered Cohort 3 donors.

This clone showed up just a few times. The study drew participants aged about 18 to 95 years from 20 to 30 US areas. Self-reported history from a screening survey and questionnaire set each donor's cohort. As processed by the authors: Quantification of nucleated cells was approximated via reference gene primer amplification. Produced via immunoSEQ multiplex PCR; TCRdb's table is partial and in-frame only. The V and J calls and clone size were taken over from that table, and D and trimming were inferred from the DNA. Among 200,000 or so clones listed, about nine tenths were seen once. Germline assignment: CDR1 SGHRS and CDR2 YFSETQ. V lost 5 bases, J lost 5 bases, and 15 bases stayed unmatched. This CDR3 has 17 residues.

The rearrangement links TRBV5-1 to TRBJ2-3; 9 bases line up with TRBD2. The receptor comes from a man aged 25 to 40 in a cohort exposed to, infected with or recovered from COVID-19 (not recorded which). The sample was PBMCs or T cells enriched from blood (not recorded which). CDR3 in DNA: TGCGCCAGCAGGTCCGGGACTAGCCACTTCCAAGGAGATACGCAGTATTTT. This encodes CASRSGTSHFQGDTQYF.